This T cell receptor (beta chain) was identified during a study of spatial heterogeneity in lung cancer. Whole-study context: Detection of beta-chain sequences consistently exceeded that of alpha-chain sequences.

Via MiXCR, TCRdb re-called the 5' RACE reads, giving one row per CDR3 protein. The profile shows roughly 79,000 distinct CDR3 sequences, roughly 12% of them singletons. Time point noted: sample taken at primary tumor resection. Whole RNA came from tumor, nontumor lung or frozen PBMC and was sequenced without being sorted. Trimming left V 4 bases short and J 3 bases short, with 13 bases between. The CDR3 contains 14 residues. Per the germline V gene, CDR1 is DFQATT and CDR2 is SNEGSKA (reference sequence). The gene calls are TRBV20-1 and TRBJ1-5; possibly TRBD1 for D (5 bases). The sequencing used PBMCs, collected at surgery. The TCR originated in a male donor with early-stage non-small cell lung cancer. The CDR3 DNA reads TGCAGTGCTATCCAGGGAGGGGACAATCAGCCCCAGCATTTT. It translates to CSAIQGGDNQPQHF.